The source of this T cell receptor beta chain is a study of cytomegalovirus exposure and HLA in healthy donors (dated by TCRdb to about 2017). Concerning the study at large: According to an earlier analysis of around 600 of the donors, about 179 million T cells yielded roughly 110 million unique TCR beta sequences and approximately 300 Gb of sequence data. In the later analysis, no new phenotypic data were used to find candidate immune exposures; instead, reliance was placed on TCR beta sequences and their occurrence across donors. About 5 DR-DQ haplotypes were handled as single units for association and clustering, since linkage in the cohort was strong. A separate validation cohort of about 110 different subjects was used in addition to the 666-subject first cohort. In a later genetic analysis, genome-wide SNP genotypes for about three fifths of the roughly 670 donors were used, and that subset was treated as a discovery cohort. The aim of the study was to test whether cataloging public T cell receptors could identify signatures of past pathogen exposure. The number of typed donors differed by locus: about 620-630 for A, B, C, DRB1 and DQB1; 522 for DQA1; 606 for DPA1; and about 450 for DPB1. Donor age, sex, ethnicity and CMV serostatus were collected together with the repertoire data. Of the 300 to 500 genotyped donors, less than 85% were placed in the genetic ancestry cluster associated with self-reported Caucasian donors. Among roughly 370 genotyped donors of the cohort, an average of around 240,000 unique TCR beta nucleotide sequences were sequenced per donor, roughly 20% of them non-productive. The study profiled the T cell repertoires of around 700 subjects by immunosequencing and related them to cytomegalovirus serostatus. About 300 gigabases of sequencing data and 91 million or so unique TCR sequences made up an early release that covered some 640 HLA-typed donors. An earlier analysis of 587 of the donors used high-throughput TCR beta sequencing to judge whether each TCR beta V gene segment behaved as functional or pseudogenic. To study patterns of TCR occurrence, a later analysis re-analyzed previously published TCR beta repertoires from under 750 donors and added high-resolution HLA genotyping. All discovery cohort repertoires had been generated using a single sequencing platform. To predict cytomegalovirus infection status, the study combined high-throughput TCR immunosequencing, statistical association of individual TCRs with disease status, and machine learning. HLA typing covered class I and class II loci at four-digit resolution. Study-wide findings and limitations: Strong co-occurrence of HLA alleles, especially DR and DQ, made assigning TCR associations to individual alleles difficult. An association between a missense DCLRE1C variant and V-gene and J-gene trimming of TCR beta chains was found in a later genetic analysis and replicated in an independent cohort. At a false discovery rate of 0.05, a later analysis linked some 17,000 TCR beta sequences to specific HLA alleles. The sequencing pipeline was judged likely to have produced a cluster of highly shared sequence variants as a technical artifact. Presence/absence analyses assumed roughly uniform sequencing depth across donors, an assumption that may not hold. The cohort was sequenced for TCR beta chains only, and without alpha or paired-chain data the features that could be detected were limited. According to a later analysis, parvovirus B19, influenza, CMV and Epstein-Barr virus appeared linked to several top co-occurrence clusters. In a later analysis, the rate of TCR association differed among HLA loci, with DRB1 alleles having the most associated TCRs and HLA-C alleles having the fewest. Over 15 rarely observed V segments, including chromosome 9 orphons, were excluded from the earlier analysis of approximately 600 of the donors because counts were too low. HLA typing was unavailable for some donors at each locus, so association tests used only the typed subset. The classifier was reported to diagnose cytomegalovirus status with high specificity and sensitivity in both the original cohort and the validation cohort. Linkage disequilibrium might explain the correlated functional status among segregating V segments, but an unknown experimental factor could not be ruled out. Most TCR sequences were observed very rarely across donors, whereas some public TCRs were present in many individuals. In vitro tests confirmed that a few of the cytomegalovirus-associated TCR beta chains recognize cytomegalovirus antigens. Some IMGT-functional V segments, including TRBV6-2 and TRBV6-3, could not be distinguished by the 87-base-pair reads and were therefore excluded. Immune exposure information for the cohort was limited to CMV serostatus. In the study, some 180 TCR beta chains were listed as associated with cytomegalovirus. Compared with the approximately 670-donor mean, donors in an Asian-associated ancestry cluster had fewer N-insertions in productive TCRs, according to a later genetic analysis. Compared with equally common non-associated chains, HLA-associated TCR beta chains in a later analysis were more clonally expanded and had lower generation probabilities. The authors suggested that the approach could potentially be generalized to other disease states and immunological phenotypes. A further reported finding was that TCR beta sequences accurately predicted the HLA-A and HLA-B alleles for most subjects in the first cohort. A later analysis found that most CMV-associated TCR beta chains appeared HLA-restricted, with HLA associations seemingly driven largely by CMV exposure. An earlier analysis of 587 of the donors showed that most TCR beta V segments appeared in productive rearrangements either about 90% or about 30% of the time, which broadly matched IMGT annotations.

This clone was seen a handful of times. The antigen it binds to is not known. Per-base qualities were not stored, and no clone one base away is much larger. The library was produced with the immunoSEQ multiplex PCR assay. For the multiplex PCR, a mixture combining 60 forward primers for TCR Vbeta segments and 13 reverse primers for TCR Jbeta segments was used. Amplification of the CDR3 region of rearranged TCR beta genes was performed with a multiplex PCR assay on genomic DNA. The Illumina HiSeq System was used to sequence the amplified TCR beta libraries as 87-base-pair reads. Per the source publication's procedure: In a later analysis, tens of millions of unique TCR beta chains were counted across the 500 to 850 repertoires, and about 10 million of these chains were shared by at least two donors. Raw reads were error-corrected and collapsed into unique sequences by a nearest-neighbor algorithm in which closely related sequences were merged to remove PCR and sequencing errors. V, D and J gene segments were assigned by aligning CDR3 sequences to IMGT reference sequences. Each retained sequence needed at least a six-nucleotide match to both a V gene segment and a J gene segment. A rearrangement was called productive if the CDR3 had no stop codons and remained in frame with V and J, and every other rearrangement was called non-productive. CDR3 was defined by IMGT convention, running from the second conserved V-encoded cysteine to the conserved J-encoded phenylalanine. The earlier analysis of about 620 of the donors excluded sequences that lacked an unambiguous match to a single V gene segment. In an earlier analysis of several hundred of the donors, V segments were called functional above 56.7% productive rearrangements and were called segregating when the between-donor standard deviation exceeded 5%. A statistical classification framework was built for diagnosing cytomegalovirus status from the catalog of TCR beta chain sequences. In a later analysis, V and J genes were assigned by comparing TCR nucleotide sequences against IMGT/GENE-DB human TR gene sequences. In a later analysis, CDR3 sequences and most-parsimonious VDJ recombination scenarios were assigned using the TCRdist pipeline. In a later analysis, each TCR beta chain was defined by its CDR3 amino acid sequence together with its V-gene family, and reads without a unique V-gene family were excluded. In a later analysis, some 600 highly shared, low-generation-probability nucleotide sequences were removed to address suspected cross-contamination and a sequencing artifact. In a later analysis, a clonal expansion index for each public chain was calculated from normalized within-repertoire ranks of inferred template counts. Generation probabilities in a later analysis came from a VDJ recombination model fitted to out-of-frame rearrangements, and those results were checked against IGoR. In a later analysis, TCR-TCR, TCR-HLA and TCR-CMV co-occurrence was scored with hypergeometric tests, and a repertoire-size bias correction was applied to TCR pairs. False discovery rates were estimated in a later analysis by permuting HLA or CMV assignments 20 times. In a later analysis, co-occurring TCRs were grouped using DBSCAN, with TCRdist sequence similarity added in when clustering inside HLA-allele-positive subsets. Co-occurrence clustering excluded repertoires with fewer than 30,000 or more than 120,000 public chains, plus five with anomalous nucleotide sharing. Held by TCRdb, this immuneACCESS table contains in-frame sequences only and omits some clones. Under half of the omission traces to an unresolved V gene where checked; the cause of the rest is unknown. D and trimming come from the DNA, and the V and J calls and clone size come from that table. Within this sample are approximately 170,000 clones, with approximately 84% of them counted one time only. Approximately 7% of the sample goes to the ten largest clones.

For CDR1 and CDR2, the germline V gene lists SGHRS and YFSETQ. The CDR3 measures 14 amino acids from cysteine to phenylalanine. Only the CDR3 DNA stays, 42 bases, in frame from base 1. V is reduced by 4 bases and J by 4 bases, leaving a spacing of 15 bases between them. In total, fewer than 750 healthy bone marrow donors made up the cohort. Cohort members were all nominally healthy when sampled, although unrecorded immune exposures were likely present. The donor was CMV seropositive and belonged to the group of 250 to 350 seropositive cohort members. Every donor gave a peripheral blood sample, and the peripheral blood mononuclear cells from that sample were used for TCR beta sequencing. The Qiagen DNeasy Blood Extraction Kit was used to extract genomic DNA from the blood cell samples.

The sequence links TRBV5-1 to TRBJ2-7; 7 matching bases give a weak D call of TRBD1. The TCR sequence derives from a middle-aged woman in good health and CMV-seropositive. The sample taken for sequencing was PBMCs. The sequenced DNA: TGCGCCAGCAGCCCCAGGGGGGCCGCGTACGAGCAGTACTTC. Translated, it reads CASSPRGAAYEQYF.